A selection of T cell receptor beta chains follows, all from one sample in a study of graft-versus-host responses after intestinal transplantation. Here immunoSEQ multiplex PCR was the method, and the copy in TCRdb shows in-frame clones only, minus some. Counted here are about 98,000 clones, roughly 88% occurring once; the ten biggest clones make up about 1.5%. Sequences were derived from PBMCs, sampled 255 days after intestinal transplant. The receptors were gathered from a human patient who received an intestinal transplant, so some T cells may come from the graft donor. Both conserved end residues are trimmed from each CDR3.

TRBV7-9,ASVQEGSMNTEAF
TRBV4-1,ASSLLLPGETQY
TRBV25-1,ASSEPGQGLPEAF
TRBV19,ASSSLGLNTEAF
TRBV4-1,ASSQGGYEQY
TRBV28,ATDDRATTGYGYT
TRBV6-4,ASSEIAGSYNEQF
TRBV4-2,ASSQESWTSGGKETQY
TRBV11-2,ASSLDRGDTQY
TRBV6-5,ASSYSHNQPQH
TRBV5-6,ASSSGTSGWLETQY
TRBV5-4,ASSAPPGQGLLQGEQY
TRBV6-1,ASSAGTGWDTGELF
TRBV28,ASSAQYRGNQPQH
TRBV28,ASRLRWDRSYNEQF
TRBV28,ASSLEAGGREQY
TRBV5-1,ASSLEGAALSPLH
TRBV12-1,ASSENSVIGQSRANVLT
TRBV19,ASSSRGRTHQPQH
TRBV6-5,ASSVGTGSNSPLH
TRBV4-1,ASSQVYAGGSNYGYT
TRBV5-1,ASSLAARVSYNEQF
TRBV6-4,ASSDRENNEQF
TRBV15,ATSRVAGVGNEQF
TRBV28,ASSWDRTYEQY
TRBV28,ASKRLAAHNEQF
TRBV11-2,ASSLSGVSGANVLT
TRBV28,ASSLTDLAKNIQY
TRBV2,ASSATGYDYGYT
TRBV5-1,ASSGGGIWYEQY
TRBV9,ASRSGQDYEQY
TRBV6-8,ASSYPPIKWVGAYEQY
TRBV7-3,ASSPDSSEQF
TRBV30,AWVRGYGYT
TRBV11-2,ASSFPRDRGMLGNTIY
TRBV20-1,SAEDGDTQY
TRBV27,ASTIFGPGPSSGGLSADTQY
TRBV9,ASSVTGTGGNTQY
TRBV28,ASSSHQQGDKF
TRBV5-1,ASSLALSVGGEGYT
TRBV5-1,ASSLEGGTQY
TRBV6-6,ASSYRDGSTDTQY
TRBV2,ASSSTREDQPQH
TRBV28,ASSLWYRRNTEAF
TRBV6-4,ASSDSAVNTGELF
TRBV7-2,ASSLEPGSPGELF
TRBV29-1,SVEVPGLAAKSSYNEQF
TRBV4-1,ASSQDTGRSYEQY
TRBV5-1,ASSLGWDSPLH
TRBV27,ASTSGRGQSPGELF
TRBV10-2,ASVRRLRQPQH